The rows below give T cell receptor beta chains drawn from one sample of a study of blood T cell repertoires in COVID-19. Profiled with immunoSEQ multiplex PCR; TCRdb holds only in-frame clones, not every one. This table holds some 500,000 clones, approximately 90% found once. Sequences were obtained from PBMCs or T cells enriched from blood (not recorded which). The receptors were sampled from a woman aged 40 to 50 who had recovered from COVID-19. Each CDR3 is given with its conserved first and last residue. D genes are given only for firm matches. Part of the rows lack a size; the others show once, few, many or a class for expanded clones.

TRBD1	TRBV3-1/TRBV3-2	-	TRBJ1-2	TGTGCCAGCAGCCAAGATCGTAGGGACAGTCATTCCTATGGCTACACCTTC	CASSQDRRDSHSYGYTF
TRBD1	TRBV24-1	-	TRBJ2-7	TGTGCCACCAGTGATTACCCCACGACAGGGAAGGAGGAGCAGTACTTC	CATSDYPTTGKEEQYF
-	TRBV7-6	once	TRBJ2-5	TGTGCCAGCAGCCCCCTAGAGGGCCTACAGACCCAGTACTTC	CASSPLEGLQTQYF
TRBD2	TRBV7-6	-	TRBJ2-7	TGTGCCAGCAGCTCTCTCGAGCCTAGCGGGAGGTTCCCCTACGAGCAGTACTTC	CASSSLEPSGRFPYEQYF
TRBD1	TRBV27	-	TRBJ2-7	TGTGCCAGTGCCTCCGGGACAGGGATCCGGAACGAGCAGTACTTC	CASASGTGIRNEQYF
TRBD1	TRBV5-5	-	TRBJ1-1	TGTGCCAGCAGCTTGGGACAGGGTCGCTCTGAAGCTTTCTTT	CASSLGQGRSEAFF
TRBD1	TRBV9	few	TRBJ1-1	TGTGCCAGCAGCGTCCCATGGACAGGACACACTGAAGCTTTCTTT	CASSVPWTGHTEAFF
-	TRBV7-9	-	TRBJ1-2	TGTGCCAGCAGCTGGTCGACGGAGAACTATGGCTACACCTTC	CASSWSTENYGYTF
-	TRBV30	-	TRBJ1-3	TGTGCCTGGATCGAGGGGGTTGGGTTTGGAAACACCATATATTTT	CAWIEGVGFGNTIYF
-	TRBV5-6	-	TRBJ2-1	TGTGCCAGCAGCCCACTGGACAGAGACTTGAATGAGCAGTTCTTC	CASSPLDRDLNEQFF
-	TRBV7-2	-	TRBJ2-7	TGTGCCAGCAGCTTACAGGGTAGCAACGAGCAGTACTTC	CASSLQGSNEQYF
TRBD1	TRBV5-1	-	TRBJ1-3	TGCGCCAGCAGCTCAGGGTGGACAGGGAACTCCGGAAACACCATATATTTT	CASSSGWTGNSGNTIYF
TRBD1	TRBV18	-	TRBJ1-2	TGTGCCAGCTCACCTGAGGATCAGGGGGCGACCTATGGCTACACCTTC	CASSPEDQGATYGYTF
TRBD1	TRBV27	-	TRBJ1-1	TGTGCCAGCAGTTTGCGGAGGGACAGGGAAGGAGTCACTGAAGCTTTCTTT	CASSLRRDREGVTEAFF
TRBD2	TRBV7-2	-	TRBJ2-3	TGTGCCAGCAGCTCTCACTTCGGCGGGAGGGGCACAGATACGCAGTATTTT	CASSSHFGGRGTDTQYF
TRBD2	TRBV9	-	TRBJ2-2	TGTGCCAGCAGCGCCGGGCGGGGACTAGCCGACACCGGGGAGCTGTTTTTT	CASSAGRGLADTGELFF
TRBD2	TRBV2	-	TRBJ2-3	TGTGCCAGCTATAGCGGGAGCGACACAGATACGCAGTATTTT	CASYSGSDTDTQYF
-	TRBV19	-	TRBJ1-2	TGTGCCAGTAGTACCCAACTAAACTATGGCTACACCTTC	CASSTQLNYGYTF
-	TRBV15	-	TRBJ1-4	TGTGCCACCAGCAGAGATTCGGAGAGTCCTAATGAAAAACTGTTTTTT	CATSRDSESPNEKLFF
-	TRBV6-2/TRBV6-3	-	TRBJ2-1	TGTGCCAGCAGTTCACGACTAGACGGTGAGCAGTTCTTC	CASSSRLDGEQFF